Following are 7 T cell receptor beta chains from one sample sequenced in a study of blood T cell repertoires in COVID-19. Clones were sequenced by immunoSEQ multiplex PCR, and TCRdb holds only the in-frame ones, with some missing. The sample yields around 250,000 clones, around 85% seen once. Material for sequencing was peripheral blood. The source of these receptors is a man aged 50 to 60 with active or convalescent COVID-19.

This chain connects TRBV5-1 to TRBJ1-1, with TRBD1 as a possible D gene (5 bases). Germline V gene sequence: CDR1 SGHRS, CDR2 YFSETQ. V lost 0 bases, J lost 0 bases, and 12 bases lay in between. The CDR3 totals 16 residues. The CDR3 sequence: CASSLAAGPMNTEAFF. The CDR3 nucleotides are TGCGCCAGCAGCTTGGCAGCAGGGCCCATGAACACTGAAGCTTTCTTT.

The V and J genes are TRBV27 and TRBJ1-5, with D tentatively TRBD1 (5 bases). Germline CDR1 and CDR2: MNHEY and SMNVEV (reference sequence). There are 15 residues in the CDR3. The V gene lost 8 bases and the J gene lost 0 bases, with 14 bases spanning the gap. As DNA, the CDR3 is TGTGCCAGCGGGCCTGGGGCCTATAGCAATCAGCCCCAGCATTTT. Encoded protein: CASGPGAYSNQPQHF.

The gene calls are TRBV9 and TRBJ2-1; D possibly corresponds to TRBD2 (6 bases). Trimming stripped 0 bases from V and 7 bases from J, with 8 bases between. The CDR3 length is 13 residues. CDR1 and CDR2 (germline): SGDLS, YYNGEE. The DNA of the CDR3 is TGTGCCAGCAGCGTAGTGGGGACTAATGAGCAGTTCTTC. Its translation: CASSVVGTNEQFF.

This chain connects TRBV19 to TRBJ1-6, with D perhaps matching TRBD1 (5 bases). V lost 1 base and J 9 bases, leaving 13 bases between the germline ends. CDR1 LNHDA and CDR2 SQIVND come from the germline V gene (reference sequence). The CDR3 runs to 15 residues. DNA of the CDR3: TGTGCCAGTAGTATAGCCCACGGGGGAGTTTCACCCCTCCACTTT. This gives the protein CASSIAHGGVSPLHF. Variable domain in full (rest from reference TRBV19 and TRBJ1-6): DGGITQSPKYLFRKEGQNVTLSCEQNLNHDAMYWYRQDPGQGLRLIYYSQIVNDFQKGDIAEGYSVSREKKESFPLTVTSAQKNPTAFYLCASSIAHGGVSPLHFGNGTRLTVT.

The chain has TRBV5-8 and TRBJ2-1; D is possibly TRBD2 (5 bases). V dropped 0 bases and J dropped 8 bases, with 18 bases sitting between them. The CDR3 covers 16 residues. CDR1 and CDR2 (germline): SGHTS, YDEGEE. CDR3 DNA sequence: TGTGCCAGCAGCTTGGGAGGGAATTGGGTCGTGGATGAGCAGTTCTTC. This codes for CASSLGGNWVVDEQFF.

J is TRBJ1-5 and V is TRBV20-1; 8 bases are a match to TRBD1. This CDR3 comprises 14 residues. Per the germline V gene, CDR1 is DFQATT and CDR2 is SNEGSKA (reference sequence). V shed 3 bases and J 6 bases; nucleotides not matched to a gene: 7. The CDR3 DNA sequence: TGCAGTGCTAGTTATCAGGGGGCCCCTCAGCCCCAGCATTTT. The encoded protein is CSASYQGAPQPQHF.

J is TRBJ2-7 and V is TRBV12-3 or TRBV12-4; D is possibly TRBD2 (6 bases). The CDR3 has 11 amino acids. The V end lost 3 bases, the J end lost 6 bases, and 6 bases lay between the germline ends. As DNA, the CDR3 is TGTGCCAGCAGTTTGGGGGGCGAGCAGTACTTC. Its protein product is CASSLGGEQYF.